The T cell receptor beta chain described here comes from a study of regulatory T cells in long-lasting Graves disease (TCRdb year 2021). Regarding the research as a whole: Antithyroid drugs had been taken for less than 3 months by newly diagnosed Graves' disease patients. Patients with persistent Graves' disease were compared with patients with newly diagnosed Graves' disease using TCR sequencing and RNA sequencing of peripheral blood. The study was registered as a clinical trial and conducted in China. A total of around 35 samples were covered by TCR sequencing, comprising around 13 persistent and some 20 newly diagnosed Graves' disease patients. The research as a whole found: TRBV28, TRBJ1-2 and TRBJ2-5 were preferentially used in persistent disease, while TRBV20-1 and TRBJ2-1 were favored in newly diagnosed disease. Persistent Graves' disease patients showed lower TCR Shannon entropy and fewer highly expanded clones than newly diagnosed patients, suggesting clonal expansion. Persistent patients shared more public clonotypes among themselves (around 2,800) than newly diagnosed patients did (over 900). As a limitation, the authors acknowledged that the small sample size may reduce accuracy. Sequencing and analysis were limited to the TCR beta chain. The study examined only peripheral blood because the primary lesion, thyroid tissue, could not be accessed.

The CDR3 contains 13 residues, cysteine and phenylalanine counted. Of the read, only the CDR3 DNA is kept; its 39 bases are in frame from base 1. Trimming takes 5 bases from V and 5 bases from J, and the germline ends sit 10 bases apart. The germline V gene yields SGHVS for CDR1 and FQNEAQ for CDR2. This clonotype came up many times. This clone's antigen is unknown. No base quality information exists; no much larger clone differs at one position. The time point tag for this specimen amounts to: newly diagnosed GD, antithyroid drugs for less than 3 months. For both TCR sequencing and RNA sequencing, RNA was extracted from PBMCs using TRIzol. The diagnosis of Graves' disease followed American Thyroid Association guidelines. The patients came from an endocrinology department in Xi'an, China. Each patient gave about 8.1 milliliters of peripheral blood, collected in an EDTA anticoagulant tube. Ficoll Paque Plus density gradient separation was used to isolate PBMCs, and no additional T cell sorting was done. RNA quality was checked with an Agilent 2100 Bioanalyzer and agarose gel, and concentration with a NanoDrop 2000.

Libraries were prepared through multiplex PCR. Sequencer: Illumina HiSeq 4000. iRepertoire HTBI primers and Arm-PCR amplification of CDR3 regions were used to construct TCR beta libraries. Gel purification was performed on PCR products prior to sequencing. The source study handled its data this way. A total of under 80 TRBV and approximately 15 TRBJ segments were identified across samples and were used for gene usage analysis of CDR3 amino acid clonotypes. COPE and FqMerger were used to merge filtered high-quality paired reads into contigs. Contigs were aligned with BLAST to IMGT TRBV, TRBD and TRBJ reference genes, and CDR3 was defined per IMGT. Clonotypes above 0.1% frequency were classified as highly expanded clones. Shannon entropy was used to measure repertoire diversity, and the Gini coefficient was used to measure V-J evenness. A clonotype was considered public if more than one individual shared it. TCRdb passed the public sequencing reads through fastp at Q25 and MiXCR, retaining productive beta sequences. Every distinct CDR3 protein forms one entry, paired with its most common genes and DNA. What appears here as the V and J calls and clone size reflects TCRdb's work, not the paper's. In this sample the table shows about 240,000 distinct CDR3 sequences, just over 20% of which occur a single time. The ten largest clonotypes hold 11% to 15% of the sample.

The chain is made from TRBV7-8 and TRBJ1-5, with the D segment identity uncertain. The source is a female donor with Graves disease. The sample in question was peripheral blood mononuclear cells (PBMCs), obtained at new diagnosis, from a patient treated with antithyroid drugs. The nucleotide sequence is TGTGCCAGCAGCCCCCTCGGGGATCAGCCCCAGCATTTT. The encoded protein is CASSPLGDQPQHF.